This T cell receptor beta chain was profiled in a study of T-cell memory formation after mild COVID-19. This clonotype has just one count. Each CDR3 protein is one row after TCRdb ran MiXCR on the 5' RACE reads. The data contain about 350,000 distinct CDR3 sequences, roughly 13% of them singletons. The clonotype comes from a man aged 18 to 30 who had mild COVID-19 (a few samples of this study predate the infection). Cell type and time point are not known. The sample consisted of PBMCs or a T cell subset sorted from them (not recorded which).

This CDR3 reads CSVVGGTGTEAFF. DNA of the CDR3: TGCAGCGTTGTGGGGGGGACGGGCACTGAAGCTTTCTTT. V and J are TRBV29-1 and TRBJ1-1, with a tentative D call TRBD1 (5 bases). V shed 4 bases and J shed 4 bases, with 13 bases lying between them. Germline CDR1 is SQVTM and CDR2 is ANQGSEA. The CDR3 is 13 amino acids. The full variable domain, rest sourced from reference TRBV29-1 and TRBJ1-1, is SAVISQKPSRDICQRGTSLTIQCQVDSQVTMMFWYRQQPGQSLTLIATANQGSEATYESGFVIDKFPISRPNLTFSTLTVSNMSPEDSSIYLCSVVGGTGTEAFFGQGTRLTVV.